Following are 16 T cell receptor beta chains from one sample sequenced in a study of OX40 agonist ivuxolimab in advanced cancers. Measured with immunoSEQ multiplex PCR; TCRdb has only the in-frame clones, and not every one. The sample lists 92,000 or so clones; about 90% were seen once. Sequenced here: CD4+ or CD8+ T cells sorted from blood, sampled in a trial of the OX40 agonist ivuxolimab. The receptors were sampled from an adult with an advanced solid tumor such as melanoma, head and neck, liver or kidney cancer.

This chain uses TRBV7-2 with TRBJ2-3; D is unresolved. The CDR3 length is 13 residues. Germline V gives CDR1 SGHTA, CDR2 FQGNSA. The V end lost 1 base, the J end lost 1 base, and 3 bases lay between the germline ends. The CDR3 loop is CASSLERTDTQYF. Here the CDR3 DNA reads TGTGCCAGCAGCTTAGAGCGCACAGATACGCAGTATTTT.

The genes are TRBV5-1 and TRBJ1-4, with D unresolved. The CDR3 runs to 15 residues. V was clipped by 0 bases and J by 2 bases, with 8 bases between them. Per the germline V gene, CDR1 is SGHRS and CDR2 is YFSETQ. This CDR3 reads CASSLGGSTNEKLFF. The CDR3 DNA reads as TGCGCCAGCAGCTTGGGAGGGAGTACTAATGAAAAACTGTTTTTT.

V is TRBV19 and J is TRBJ2-3; 13 bases are shared with TRBD2. The CDR3 covers 16 residues. After removal of 6 bases from V and 0 bases from J, the junction contained 3 bases not matched to a gene. Germline-derived CDR1 and CDR2 are LNHDA and SQIVND (reference sequence). In DNA form, the CDR3 reads TGTGCCAGTAGGAAGGGACTAGCGGGAAGCACAGATACGCAGTATTTT. Translating gives CASRKGLAGSTDTQYF.

V is TRBV5-1 and J is TRBJ2-5, with D hard to call. The J call may not be correct, given that the DNA end is closer to TRBJ2-7. The CDR3 runs to 13 residues. CDR1 is SGHRS and CDR2 is YFSETQ in the germline V gene. CDR3 sequence: CASSSQTHYEQYF. The CDR3 DNA sequence: TGCGCCAGCAGCTCCCAGACACACTACGAGCAGTACTTC.

J is TRBJ2-5 and V is TRBV5-1; D is uncertain. V lost 5 bases and J 2 bases, leaving 16 bases between the germline ends. Germline-derived CDR1 and CDR2 are SGHRS and YFSETQ. There are 15 residues in the CDR3. The CDR3 sequence: CASRPLGLSQETQYF. For the CDR3, the DNA is TGCGCCAGCAGACCATTGGGTCTAAGTCAAGAGACCCAGTACTTC.

The V call is TRBV18, the J call TRBJ1-5, with D uncertain. The CDR3 totals 16 residues. With 1 base removed from V and 3 bases from J, the gap between germline ends came to 13 bases. CDR1 and CDR2 (germline): KGHSH, LQKENI. The CDR3: CASSPQDTGYNQPQHF. CDR3 DNA sequence: TGTGCCAGCTCACCACAGGATACGGGGTACAATCAGCCCCAGCATTTT.

The rearrangement links TRBV7-3 to TRBJ1-1, with a weak D call TRBD1 (5 bases). V was clipped by 2 bases and J by 4 bases, with 8 bases between them. The germline gives CDR1 SGHTA, CDR2 FQGTGA. The CDR3 contains 13 residues. The CDR3 is CASSLYGGTEAFF. In DNA, the CDR3 is TGTGCCAGCAGCTTATATGGGGGCACTGAAGCTTTCTTT.

This rearrangement joins TRBV9 to TRBJ2-1; 9 nucleotides align to TRBD1. Trimming removed 0 bases from V and 5 bases from J; junction bases left unmatched: 3. The CDR3 contains 15 residues. Germline lookup yields CDR1 SGDLS and CDR2 YYNGEE. As DNA, the CDR3 is TGTGCCAGCAGCGTAGCTACAGGGGGCCACAATGAGCAGTTCTTC. Translation: CASSVATGGHNEQFF.

The chain employs TRBV5-1 and TRBJ1-3; TRBD1 agrees at 8 bases. Trimming removed 7 bases from V and 0 bases from J; junction bases left unmatched: 3. The V gene's germline CDR1 is SGHRS and CDR2 YFSETQ. This CDR3 is 14 amino acids long. The CDR3 protein is CASGTGGSGNTIYF. Written as DNA, the CDR3 is TGCGCCAGCGGCACAGGGGGCTCTGGAAACACCATATATTTT.

The J gene is TRBJ2-7, the V gene TRBV6-1; 10 nucleotides align to TRBD1. Germline loops: CDR1 MNHNS, CDR2 SASEGT. The J segment lost 6 bases and the V segment lost 5 bases, leaving 7 bases of the junction unmatched. This CDR3 spans 14 amino acids. The CDR3 bases are TGTGCCAGCAGTCTGAAGCGGGACAGGGGCGAGCAGTACTTC. The encoded protein is CASSLKRDRGEQYF.

The rearrangement joins TRBV5-1 to TRBJ1-4; 7 bases are shared with TRBD1. Per the germline V gene, CDR1 is SGHRS and CDR2 is YFSETQ. V shed 4 bases, J shed 7 bases, and the junction held 7 bases outside the gene matches. The length of the CDR3 is 14 residues. This chain's CDR3 is CASSVGGQSEKLFF. The CDR3 bases are TGCGCCAGCAGCGTTGGGGGACAGAGTGAAAAACTGTTTTTT. The variable domain in full, completed from reference TRBV5-1 and TRBJ1-4, reads KAGVTQTPRYLIKTRGQQVTLSCSPISGHRSVSWYQQTPGQGLQFLFEYFSETQRNKGNFPGRFSGRQFSNSRSEMNVSTLELGDSALYLCASSVGGQSEKLFFGSGTQLSVL.

Regarding this clone: One end of the junction does not line up with germline, which may come from a read error. The CDR3 DNA reads TGTGCTAGCAGCCCCGGGATGGCACCCTACGAGCAGTACTTC. Translated, it gives CASSPGMAPYEQYF. V usage is TRBV7-7 and J usage is TRBJ2-7; weak D call: TRBD2 (5 bases). Germline CDR1 SSHAT, CDR2 FNYEAQ (reference sequence). The CDR3 runs 14 residues.

In its sample, this clone was seen once. This chain uses TRBV30 with TRBJ2-7; 11 bases fit TRBD2. This CDR3 region has 14 residues. Germline V CDR1 and CDR2: GTSNPN, SVGIG (reference sequence). V gave up 0 bases and J gave up 5 bases; unmatched junction bases: 3. CDR3 residues: CAWSVETSGNEQYF. In nucleotides, the CDR3 is TGTGCCTGGAGTGTAGAGACTAGCGGGAACGAGCAGTACTTC.

The rearrangement uses TRBV29-1 and TRBJ2-2; D may be TRBD2 (7 bases). V lost 6 bases and J lost 3, with 11 bases in between. The CDR3 is 13 residues long. Germline CDR1 reads SQVTM; CDR2 reads ANQGSEA. The CDR3 bases are TGCAGCGTGGGGGGGGCGTACACCGGGGAGCTGTTTTTT. The encoded protein is CSVGGAYTGELFF.

V usage is TRBV11-1 and J usage is TRBJ2-1; 7 bases are a match to TRBD2. V lost 3 bases, J lost 8 bases, and 16 bases stayed unmatched. The germline V gene has CDR1 SGHAT and CDR2 FQDESV (reference sequence). The CDR3 loop spans 17 amino acids. The CDR3 sequence is CASSFRSKAGFIDEQFF. CDR3 nucleotide sequence: TGTGCCAGCAGCTTTAGGAGTAAAGCGGGGTTCATTGATGAGCAGTTCTTC.

The chain employs TRBV5-4 and TRBJ2-5; D is unresolved. In germline, CDR1 is SGHNT, CDR2 YYREEE (reference sequence). This CDR3 comprises 14 residues. The V end was cut by 4 bases, the J end by 1 base, with 11 bases between. CDR3 nucleotide sequence: TGTGCCAGCAGCCAAGCCAGTCCCCAAGAGACCCAGTACTTC. This sequence encodes CASSQASPQETQYF. Filled out from reference TRBV5-4 and TRBJ2-5, the complete variable domain reads ETGVTQSPTHLIKTRGQQVTLRCSSQSGHNTVSWYQQALGQGPQFIFQYYREEENGRGNFPPRFSGLQFPNYSSELNVNALELDDSALYLCASSQASPQETQYFGPGTRLLVL.